These 20 T cell receptor beta chains were sequenced from one sample in a study of cytomegalovirus exposure and HLA in healthy donors. Both 60 Vbeta primers and 13 Jbeta primers went into the PCR. Sequenced by immunoSEQ multiplex PCR; TCRdb stores in-frame clones only, minus some. The data hold some 100,000 clones, with around 76% observed a single time. Sequenced sample: PBMCs. The receptors shown here come from a woman aged 50 to 65 in good health and CMV-seropositive.

The table lists this clone with a count of one. The chain carries TRBV5-8 and TRBJ1-2, with TRBD1 matching 7 bases. V lost 4 bases and J lost 8; bases outside the gene matches: 11. This CDR3 spans 14 amino acids. Germline values: CDR1 SGHTS, CDR2 YDEGEE. The CDR3 DNA is TGTGCCAGCAGCCTCGGGACAGACAGTATGGGCTACACCTTC. This encodes CASSLGTDSMGYTF.

The chain links TRBV11-2 to TRBJ1-2; TRBD1 is a possible D gene (5 bases). The CDR3 contains 16 residues. The germline gives CDR1 SGHAT, CDR2 FQNNGV. V lost 0 bases and J lost 0, with 11 bases in between. The DNA for the CDR3 is TGTGCCAGCAGCTTAGATAGTAGGGGAACTAACTATGGCTACACCTTC. The encoded protein is CASSLDSRGTNYGYTF.

This clone is a singleton in its sample. One end of the junction fails to match germline, which may point to a read error. The V and J genes are TRBV7-9 and TRBJ1-4; tentatively, D is TRBD1 (6 bases). Germline V lookup: CDR1 SEHNR, CDR2 FQNEAQ (reference sequence). This CDR3 spans 16 amino acids. In DNA form, the CDR3 reads TGTTCCAGCAGCCGAGGGGAGGGGGACCGTAGTGAAAAACTGTTTTTT. This gives the protein CSSSRGEGDRSEKLFF.

CDR3 bases: TGCAGCGTCTCACAGGGGGAGTCCTACGAGCAGTACTTC. This sequence encodes CSVSQGESYEQYF. This rearrangement joins TRBV29-1 to TRBJ2-7, with 8 bases matching TRBD1. The CDR3 loop spans 13 amino acids. V trimming: 6 bases; J trimming: 1 base; junction bases outside the gene matches: 5. CDR1 and CDR2 from the germline V gene are SQVTM and ANQGSEA.

The chain couples TRBV6-1 to TRBJ2-7; TRBD1 agrees at 7 bases. CDR1 MNHNS and CDR2 SASEGT come from the germline V gene. The CDR3 extends over 13 amino acids. The junction had 7 bases not matched to a gene; V was cut back by 6 bases and J by 5 bases. The CDR3 is CASSEHRGHEQYF. Here the CDR3 DNA reads TGTGCCAGCAGCGAACACAGGGGCCACGAGCAGTACTTC.

A few counts support this clone. Other DNA sequences of this sample code for an identical CDR3. The rearrangement joins TRBV20-1 to TRBJ1-1, with D possibly matching TRBD1 (6 bases). This CDR3 comprises 11 residues. Per germline, CDR1 DFQATT and CDR2 SNEGSKA (reference sequence). Deletions cut 6 bases from V and 4 bases from J, with 9 bases between. The chain's CDR3 is CSARGGTEAFF. The CDR3 nucleotides are TGCAGTGCCCGAGGGGGCACTGAAGCTTTCTTT.

The chain employs TRBV10-3 and TRBJ1-2; D not certain. The CDR3 spans 12 residues. V lost 0 bases and J 6 bases, leaving 5 bases between the germline ends. The germline V gene has CDR1 ENHRY and CDR2 SYGVKD. The CDR3 reads CAISESRDGYTF. The CDR3 coding sequence is TGTGCCATCAGTGAGTCGAGGGATGGCTACACCTTC.

The chain joins TRBV9 to TRBJ2-1; 8 bases fit TRBD2. V lost 2 bases, J lost 5 bases, and 9 bases stayed unmatched. The CDR3 totals 16 residues. Germline V gene lookup returns CDR1 SGDLS and CDR2 YYNGEE. The chain's CDR3 is CASSVEREPRHNEQFF. In DNA form, the CDR3 reads TGTGCCAGCAGCGTCGAGCGGGAGCCGCGGCACAATGAGCAGTTCTTC.

This sequence joins TRBV10-3 and TRBJ1-1; tentatively, D is TRBD1 (5 bases). Germline V gives CDR1 ENHRY, CDR2 SYGVKD. Trimming removed 4 bases at V and 5 bases at J, with 11 bases between. The CDR3 totals 13 residues. The CDR3 region is CAISVGEETEAFF. Written as DNA, the CDR3 is TGTGCCATCAGTGTGGGGGAGGAGACTGAAGCTTTCTTT.

The V gene is TRBV28, the J gene TRBJ1-1; D is unresolved. Germline CDR1 and CDR2: MDHEN and SYDVKM. The CDR3 length is 12 residues. With 7 bases removed from V and 6 bases from J, the gap between germline ends came to 12 bases. The CDR3 loop is CASNYNSAEAFF. The CDR3 DNA reads as TGTGCCAGCAACTATAACTCCGCTGAAGCTTTCTTT.

The V call is TRBV5-4, the J call TRBJ1-6, with TRBD1 matching over 7 bases. The CDR3 is made up of 15 amino acids. Germline V lookup: CDR1 SGHNT, CDR2 YYREEE (reference sequence). V dropped 1 base and J dropped 9; count of bases not matched to a gene: 7. The CDR3 is CASSLLGGFSSPLHF. The CDR3 nucleotides read TGTGCCAGCAGCTTGCTAGGGGGCTTTAGTTCACCCCTCCACTTT.

The chain combines TRBV30 with TRBJ2-3; no clear D. The CDR3 runs to 12 residues. Germline CDR1 and CDR2: GTSNPN and SVGIG (reference sequence). Trimming cost V 8 bases and J 2 bases, with 11 bases left between them. The CDR3 protein is CAGSGATDTQYF. CDR3 coding DNA: TGTGCCGGATCCGGAGCCACAGATACGCAGTATTTT.

The V gene is TRBV29-1, the J gene TRBJ1-1, with a weak D call TRBD1 (6 bases). V was shortened by 5 bases and J by 1 base, with 11 bases between the two germline ends. CDR3 length equals 13 residues. CDR1 SQVTM and CDR2 ANQGSEA come from the germline V gene. The chain's CDR3 is CSVPTGANTEAFF. The CDR3 nucleotides read TGCAGCGTTCCGACAGGCGCGAACACTGAAGCTTTCTTT.

This chain links TRBV6-5 with TRBJ1-5; D is unclear. Germline CDR1 is MNHEY and CDR2 is SVGAGI. This CDR3 contains 12 residues. V was shortened by 2 bases and J by 5 bases, with 4 bases between the two germline ends. As DNA, the CDR3 is TGTGCCAGCAGTTACGCGGATCAGCCCCAGCATTTT. Its translation is CASSYADQPQHF.

This chain links TRBV27 with TRBJ1-2; D ambiguous. The ends were cut back, 1 base at V and 2 bases at J, with 14 bases in the middle. This CDR3 is built from 16 residues. Germline V gene lookup returns CDR1 MNHEY and CDR2 SMNVEV (reference sequence). The CDR3 region has the DNA TGTGCCAGCAGTTTATTAAGCGGGAGAGGGAACTATGGCTACACCTTC. This gives the protein CASSLLSGRGNYGYTF.

This chain joins TRBV2 and TRBJ2-5; 8 bases agree with TRBD2. The DNA end is a closer match to TRBJ2-7, so the J assignment may be wrong. Germline V gene sequence: CDR1 SNHLY, CDR2 FYNNEI. The CDR3 has 17 residues. Here the CDR3 reads CASTWEIAGPVSYEQYF. In nucleotides, the CDR3 is TGTGCCAGCACCTGGGAAATAGCGGGACCGGTATCCTACGAGCAGTACTTC.

The chain employs TRBV5-5 and TRBJ2-5, with D possibly matching TRBD1 (5 bases). V was trimmed by 3 bases and J by 0 bases, leaving 21 bases between them. Germline V gene lookup returns CDR1 SGHKS and CDR2 YYEKEE (reference sequence). There are 18 residues in the CDR3. The DNA for the CDR3 is TGTGCCAGCAGCTCTACTCCTATCCCCAGGGCCCACCAAGAGACCCAGTACTTC. Translated: CASSSTPIPRAHQETQYF. Based on the CDR3 plus reference TRBV5-5 and TRBJ2-5, the full variable domain is DAGVTQSPTHLIKTRGQQVTLRCSPISGHKSVSWYQQVLGQGPQFIFQYYEKEERGRGNFPDRFSARQFPNYSSELNVNALLLGDSALYLCASSSTPIPRAHQETQYFGPGTRLLVL.

With respect to this clone: Other DNA sequences of this sample code for an identical CDR3. This chain uses TRBV5-1 with TRBJ2-3, with 8 bases aligning to TRBD1. Germline loops: CDR1 SGHRS, CDR2 YFSETQ. The CDR3 consists of 18 residues. V lost 3 bases, J lost 0 bases, and 12 bases stayed unmatched. This CDR3 reads CASSSFPGTGSSTDTQYF. The CDR3 DNA reads as TGCGCCAGCAGCTCATTTCCCGGGACAGGATCTAGCACAGATACGCAGTATTTT.

V gene TRBV10-2 combines with J gene TRBJ1-2; D is possibly TRBD1 (5 bases). The CDR3 contains 15 residues. Between the trimmed V and J ends, which lost 7 bases and 8 bases, there was a span of 23 bases. Germline V gives CDR1 WSHSY, CDR2 SAAADI. The CDR3 is CASMEGWAGPWGYTF. The CDR3 nucleotides are TGCGCCAGCATGGAGGGGTGGGCAGGTCCTTGGGGCTACACCTTC.

The J gene is TRBJ2-5, the V gene TRBV5-4, with TRBD2 matching over 8 bases. The J call may be incorrect, as the DNA end agrees better with TRBJ2-7. The CDR3 loop spans 12 amino acids. Looked up from germline, CDR1 is SGHNT and CDR2 is YYREEE (reference sequence). Here the CDR3 reads CASRLSGGEQYF. The CDR3 DNA reads TGTGCCAGCAGGTTGAGCGGGGGCGAGCAGTACTTC.